The clone carrying this TCR beta chain was counted once. Its antigen is unidentified. In the PCR, 60 Vbeta and 13 Jbeta primers were used. Per the authors' pipeline: Some 80 million unique TCR beta chains, roughly 12 million shared, were counted in a later analysis. Only in-frame clones appear in the TCRdb table, and some are missing; sequencing was by immunoSEQ multiplex PCR. V, J and clone size derive from that table, while D and trimming were established from the DNA sequence. The sample carries about 140,000 clones, 65% to 70% recorded once. V lost 2 bases and J lost 5; bases outside the gene matches: 3. The CDR3 spans 13 residues. Per the germline V gene, CDR1 is GTSNPN and CDR2 is SVGIG (reference sequence). The sample is drawn from a study of cytomegalovirus exposure and HLA in healthy donors. Findings of the study overall: As a later analysis showed, a missense DCLRE1C variant was linked to trimming of TCR beta V- and J-genes. Reports described diagnosis of cytomegalovirus status by the classifier as highly specific and sensitive.

The sequencing sample was made of PBMCs. The TCR was taken from a man aged 25 to 45 in good health and CMV-seropositive. The genes are TRBV30 and TRBJ1-5; the match to TRBD1 covers 7 bases. The CDR3 DNA sequence: TGTGCCTGGAGTATCACAGGGGATCAGCCCCAGCATTTT. Amino acids: CAWSITGDQPQHF.